What follows describes a single TCR beta chain. The sample comes from a study of blood T cell repertoires in COVID-19. Overall study: The study drew acute and convalescent COVID-19 samples from the United States, Italy and Spain. Sample material is recorded as cDNA or gDNA derived from T cells, B-cell-depleted T cells, or PBMCs.

Method: immunoSEQ multiplex PCR; TCRdb's copy keeps in-frame clones and lacks some. The table includes roughly 59,000 clones, over 75% detected once. Specimen: peripheral blood. The clonotype originates from an elderly woman with acute or convalescent COVID-19.

This chain's CDR3 is CASSLSPQGSPRKGYTF. The CDR3 nucleotides read TGTGCCAGCAGCCTGAGTCCACAGGGATCCCCAAGGAAGGGCTACACCTTC. V is TRBV7-2 and J is TRBJ1-2; D is perhaps TRBD1 (6 bases). Germline V CDR1 and CDR2: SGHTA, FQGNSA. V lost 5 bases, J lost 8 bases, and 27 bases lay in between. This CDR3 spans 17 amino acids.